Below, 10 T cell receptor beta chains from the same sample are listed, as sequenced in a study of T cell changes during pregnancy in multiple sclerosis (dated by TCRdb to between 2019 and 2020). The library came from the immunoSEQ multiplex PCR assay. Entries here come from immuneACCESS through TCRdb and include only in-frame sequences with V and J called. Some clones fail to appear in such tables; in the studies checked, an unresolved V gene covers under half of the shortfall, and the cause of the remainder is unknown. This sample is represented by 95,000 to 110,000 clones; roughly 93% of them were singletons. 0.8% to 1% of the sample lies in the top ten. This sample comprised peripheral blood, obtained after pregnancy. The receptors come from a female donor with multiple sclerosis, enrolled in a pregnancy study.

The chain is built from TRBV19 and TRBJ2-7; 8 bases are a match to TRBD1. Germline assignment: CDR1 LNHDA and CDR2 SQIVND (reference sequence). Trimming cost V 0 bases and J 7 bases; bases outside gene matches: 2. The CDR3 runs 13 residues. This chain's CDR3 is CASSIDRGREQYF. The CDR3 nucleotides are TGTGCCAGTAGTATAGACAGGGGGCGTGAGCAGTACTTC.

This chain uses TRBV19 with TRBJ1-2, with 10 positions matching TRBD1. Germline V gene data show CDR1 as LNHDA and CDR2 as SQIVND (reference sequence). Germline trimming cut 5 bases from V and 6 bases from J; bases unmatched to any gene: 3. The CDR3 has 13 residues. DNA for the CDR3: TGTGCCAGTAGTTTCGGGACAGGGGATGGCTACACCTTC. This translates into CASSFGTGDGYTF.

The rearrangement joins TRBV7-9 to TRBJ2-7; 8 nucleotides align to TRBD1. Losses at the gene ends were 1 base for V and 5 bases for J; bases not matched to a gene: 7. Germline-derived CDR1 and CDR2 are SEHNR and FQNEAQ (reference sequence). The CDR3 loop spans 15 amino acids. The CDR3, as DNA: TGTGCCAGCAGCTTAGTTCCCGGACAGGGAAACGAGCAGTACTTC. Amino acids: CASSLVPGQGNEQYF.

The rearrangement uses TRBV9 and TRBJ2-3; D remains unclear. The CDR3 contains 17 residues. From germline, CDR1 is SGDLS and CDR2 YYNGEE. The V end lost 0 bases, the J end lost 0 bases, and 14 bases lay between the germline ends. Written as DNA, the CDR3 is TGTGCCAGCAGCGTAGCCCCCAGGTTTACTAGCACAGATACGCAGTATTTT. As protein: CASSVAPRFTSTDTQYF.

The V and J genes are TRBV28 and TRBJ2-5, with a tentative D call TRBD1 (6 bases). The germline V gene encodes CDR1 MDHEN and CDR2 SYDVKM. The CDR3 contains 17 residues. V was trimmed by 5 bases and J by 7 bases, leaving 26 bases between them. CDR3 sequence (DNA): TGTGCCAGCAGTCTTCAGGAGAGGGGGTTTATAAAGGGGACCCAGTACTTC. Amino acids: CASSLQERGFIKGTQYF.

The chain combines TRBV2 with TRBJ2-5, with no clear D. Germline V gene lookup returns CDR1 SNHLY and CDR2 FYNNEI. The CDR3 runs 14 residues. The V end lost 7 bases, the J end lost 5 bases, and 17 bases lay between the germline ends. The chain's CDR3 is CASTPSPGWETQYF. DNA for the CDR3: TGTGCCAGCACCCCGAGCCCAGGATGGGAGACCCAGTACTTC. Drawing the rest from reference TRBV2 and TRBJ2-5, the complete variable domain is EPEVTQTPSHQVTQMGQEVILRCVPISNHLYFYWYRQILGQKVEFLVSFYNNEISEKSEIFDDQFSVERPDGSNFTLKIRSTKLEDSAMYFCASTPSPGWETQYFGPGTRLLVL.

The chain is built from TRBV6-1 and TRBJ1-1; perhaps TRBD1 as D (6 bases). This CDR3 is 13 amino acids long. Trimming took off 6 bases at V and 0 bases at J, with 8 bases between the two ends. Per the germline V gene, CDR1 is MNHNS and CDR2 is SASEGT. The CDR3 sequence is CASRGHLNTEAFF. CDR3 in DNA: TGTGCCAGCAGGGGACATTTGAACACTGAAGCTTTCTTT.

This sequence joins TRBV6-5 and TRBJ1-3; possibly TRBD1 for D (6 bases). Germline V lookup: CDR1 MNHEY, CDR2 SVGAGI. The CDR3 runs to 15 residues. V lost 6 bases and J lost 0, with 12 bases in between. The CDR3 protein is CASSVQGLSGNTIYF. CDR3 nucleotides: TGTGCCAGCAGCGTACAGGGCCTCTCTGGAAACACCATATATTTT.

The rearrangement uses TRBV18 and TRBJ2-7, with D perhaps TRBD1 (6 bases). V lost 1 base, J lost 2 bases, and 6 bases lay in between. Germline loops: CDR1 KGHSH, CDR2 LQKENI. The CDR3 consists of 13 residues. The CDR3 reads CASSPQGAYEQYF. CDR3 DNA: TGTGCCAGCTCACCACAGGGGGCCTACGAGCAGTACTTC.

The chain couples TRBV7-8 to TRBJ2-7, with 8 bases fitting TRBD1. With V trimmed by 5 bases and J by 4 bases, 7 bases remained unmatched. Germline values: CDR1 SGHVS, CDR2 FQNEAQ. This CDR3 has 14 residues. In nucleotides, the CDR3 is TGTGCCAGCAGCCAGGGGGCCCGAGGATACGAGCAGTACTTC. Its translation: CASSQGARGYEQYF. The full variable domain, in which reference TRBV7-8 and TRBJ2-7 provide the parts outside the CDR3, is GAGVSQSPRYKVAKRGQDVALRCDPISGHVSLFWYQQALGQGPEFLTYFQNEAQLDKSGLPSDRFFAERPEGSVSTLKIQRTQQEDSAVYLCASSQGARGYEQYFGPGTRLTVT.